Below, 31 T cell receptor beta chains from the same sample are listed, as sequenced in a study of blood T cell repertoires in COVID-19. Some clones are missing from TCRdb's copy, which holds only in-frame ones; the method was immunoSEQ multiplex PCR. The sample consists of roughly 200,000 clones, about nine tenths of them appearing once. Sequences were obtained from peripheral blood. These receptors all come from a man aged 80 or over with acute or convalescent COVID-19.

The rearrangement links TRBV19 to TRBJ1-5, with 7 bases that match TRBD1. With V trimmed by 4 bases and J by 4 bases, 10 bases remained unmatched. Germline assignment: CDR1 LNHDA and CDR2 SQIVND (reference sequence). The CDR3 totals 16 residues. The chain's CDR3 is CASSTGGRDRNQPQHF. In DNA, the CDR3 is TGTGCCAGTAGTACAGGGGGTCGGGACAGAAATCAGCCCCAGCATTTT.

This clone was observed a few times. The CDR3 coding sequence is TGTGCCAGCAGGAGAGACAGGGGCGGTCCTGAAGCTTTCTTT. It translates to CASRRDRGGPEAFF. This sequence joins TRBV6-5 and TRBJ1-1, with 8 bases lining up with TRBD1. The V and J ends lost 6 bases and 6 bases, in that order; junction bases with no gene match: 9. CDR1 is MNHEY, CDR2 SVGAGI, per germline. This CDR3 spans 14 amino acids.

V and J are TRBV11-2 and TRBJ2-2, with D maybe TRBD1 (6 bases). The CDR3 has 14 amino acids. Trimming shortened V by 2 bases and J by 6 bases, and 10 bases separated the two germline ends. The germline CDR1 and CDR2 sequences are SGHAT and FQNNGV. The CDR3 DNA sequence: TGTGCCAGCAGCTTAATACAGGGTCCCGGGGAGCTGTTTTTT. Its translation: CASSLIQGPGELFF.

This chain links TRBV18 with TRBJ1-5; 10 nucleotides agree with TRBD1. The CDR3 is 15 residues long. The germline V gene encodes CDR1 KGHSH and CDR2 LQKENI. The junction had 6 bases not matched to a gene; V was cut back by 4 bases and J by 6 bases. The CDR3 sequence is CASSQTGGGGQPQHF. The CDR3 region has the DNA TGTGCCAGCTCACAGACAGGGGGCGGGGGTCAGCCCCAGCATTTT.

V usage is TRBV27 and J usage is TRBJ2-3; 12 bases align to TRBD2. The CDR3 has 14 residues. The V segment lost 4 bases and the J segment 6 bases; nucleotides outside the gene matches: 2. Germline CDR1 is MNHEY and CDR2 is SMNVEV (reference sequence). The CDR3 DNA reads as TGTGCCAGCAGTTGGCTAGCGGGAGGGGATACGCAGTATTTT. Its translation is CASSWLAGGDTQYF.

This clone is a singleton in its sample. V usage is TRBV7-3 and J usage is TRBJ1-5; D is unclear. Looked up from germline, CDR1 is SGHTA and CDR2 is FQGTGA. This CDR3 region has 13 residues. The V gene lost 3 bases and the J gene lost 7 bases, with 10 bases spanning the gap. This CDR3 reads CASSFPLRQPQHF. CDR3 DNA: TGTGCCAGCAGCTTCCCACTCCGCCAGCCCCAGCATTTT.

This chain connects TRBV3-1 (or the pseudogene TRBV3-2) to TRBJ2-7, with D perhaps matching TRBD2 (6 bases). The CDR3 is 14 residues long. Germline V gene sequence: CDR1 LGHDT, CDR2 YNNKEL (reference sequence). With 9 bases removed from V and 2 bases from J, the gap between germline ends came to 17 bases. CDR3 DNA sequence: TGTGCCAGTAGTCCGGGACTCTGGGCCTACGAGCAGTACTTC. It is translated as CASSPGLWAYEQYF.

J is TRBJ2-5 and V is TRBV29-1, with 8 bases aligning to TRBD2. Trimming took 3 bases from V and 1 from J; bases not matched to a gene: 7. This CDR3 is 15 amino acids long. Germline CDR1 SQVTM, CDR2 ANQGSEA. CDR3 in amino acids: CSVDKREKPQETQYF. The CDR3, as DNA: TGCAGCGTTGATAAGCGGGAGAAACCCCAAGAGACCCAGTACTTC.

As DNA, the CDR3 is TGTGCCATCAGTGACGGGACAGGGGGAGGCAATCAGCCCCAGCATTTT. This codes for CAISDGTGGGNQPQHF. The V gene is TRBV10-3, the J gene TRBJ1-5; 11 bases align to TRBD1. V dropped 3 bases and J dropped 2; count of bases not matched to a gene: 3. The CDR3 sequence is 16 residues long. Germline assignment: CDR1 ENHRY and CDR2 SYGVKD.

The genes are TRBV11-2 and TRBJ2-1; TRBD1 is a possible D gene (5 bases). The length of the CDR3 is 15 residues. Trimming shortened V by 2 bases and J by 2 bases, and 10 bases separated the two germline ends. The germline V gene encodes CDR1 SGHAT and CDR2 FQNNGV. The CDR3 here is CASSLRAGPYNEQFF. CDR3 nucleotide sequence: TGTGCCAGCAGCTTACGGGCAGGGCCCTACAATGAGCAGTTCTTC.

The gene calls are TRBV24-1 and TRBJ1-2, with TRBD1 matching 12 bases. V lost 6 bases to trimming and J lost 7 bases; unmatched junction nucleotides: 5. Germline loops: CDR1 KGHDR, CDR2 SFDVKD. This CDR3 is built from 14 residues. The DNA of the CDR3 is TGTGCCACCAGTCCGGGACAGGGGGCTGGTGGCTACACCTTC. Translation gives CATSPGQGAGGYTF.

This chain's CDR3 is CATSPTMGKGDNNEQFF. In nucleotides, the CDR3 is TGTGCCACCAGCCCTACAATGGGGAAGGGGGACAACAATGAGCAGTTCTTC. V usage is TRBV24-1 and J usage is TRBJ2-1, with D perhaps matching TRBD1 (6 bases). This CDR3 has 17 residues. CDR1 is KGHDR, CDR2 SFDVKD, per germline. The V end was cut by 7 bases, the J end by 5 bases, with 23 bases between.

This clone was observed a single time. The chain combines TRBV3-1 (or the pseudogene TRBV3-2) with TRBJ1-4, with D unresolved. Deletions cut 4 bases from V and 8 bases from J, with 14 bases between. The CDR3 consists of 14 residues. Germline CDR1 and CDR2: LGHDT and YNNKEL (reference sequence). The CDR3 nucleotides are TGTGCCAGCAGCCCACGCGGGCGGGGAGAAAAACTGTTTTTT. This encodes CASSPRGRGEKLFF.

J is TRBJ2-1 and V is TRBV6-5; 9 bases match TRBD2. Germline V gene data show CDR1 as MNHEY and CDR2 as SVGAGI. Trimming removed 4 bases from V and 1 base from J; junction bases left unmatched: 5. The CDR3 length is 16 residues. CDR3 loop: CASSLAGAVSYNEQFF. Written as DNA, the CDR3 is TGTGCCAGCAGTTTAGCGGGAGCCGTGTCCTACAATGAGCAGTTCTTC.

V gene TRBV7-3 combines with J gene TRBJ2-1, with D possibly matching TRBD2 (6 bases). Deletions cut 0 bases from V and 3 bases from J, with 9 bases between. This CDR3 has 15 residues. CDR1 and CDR2 (germline): SGHTA, FQGTGA. CDR3 loop: CASSLTGGDYNEQFF. The CDR3 DNA reads TGTGCCAGCAGCTTAACGGGAGGCGACTACAATGAGCAGTTCTTC.

The chain combines TRBV10-3 with TRBJ2-3; D may be TRBD2 (5 bases). With 5 bases removed from V and 0 bases from J, the gap between germline ends came to 9 bases. CDR1 and CDR2 (germline): ENHRY, SYGVKD. The CDR3 sequence is 14 residues long. The chain's CDR3 is CAISSGTSTDTQYF. The CDR3, as DNA: TGTGCCATCAGTAGCGGAACTAGCACAGATACGCAGTATTTT.

The chain employs TRBV7-2 and TRBJ2-2; 14 nucleotides line up with TRBD2. This CDR3 has 17 amino acids. V dropped 5 bases and J dropped 7; count of bases not matched to a gene: 9. The germline CDR1 and CDR2 sequences are SGHTA and FQGNSA. CDR3: CASSARTSGRFSGELFF. The CDR3, as DNA: TGTGCCAGCAGCGCCCGGACTAGCGGGAGGTTCAGCGGGGAGCTGTTTTTT. Filled out from reference TRBV7-2 and TRBJ2-2, the complete variable domain reads GAGVSQSPSNKVTEKGKDVELRCDPISGHTALYWYRQSLGQGLEFLIYFQGNSAPDKSGLPSDRFSAERTGGSVSTLTIQRTQQEDSAVYLCASSARTSGRFSGELFFGEGSRLTVL.

The V gene is TRBV18, the J gene TRBJ2-5, with a tentative D call TRBD2 (6 bases). Germline CDR1 is KGHSH and CDR2 is LQKENI. Trimming stripped 3 bases from V and 5 bases from J, with 13 bases between. The CDR3 has 14 residues. The CDR3 coding sequence is TGTGCCAGCTCACCGGGGGTCGGAGGGGAGACCCAGTACTTC. Its protein is CASSPGVGGETQYF.

V gene TRBV19 combines with J gene TRBJ2-1; TRBD2 matches at 12 bases. The CDR3 loop spans 17 amino acids. Germline-derived CDR1 and CDR2 are LNHDA and SQIVND (reference sequence). V gave up 3 bases and J gave up 7 bases; unmatched junction bases: 10. CDR3 sequence reads: CASSIGLTSGRKNEQFF. The CDR3 nucleotides are TGTGCCAGTAGTATCGGATTGACTAGCGGGAGAAAGAATGAGCAGTTCTTC.

The chain is built from TRBV15 and TRBJ2-1, with TRBD2 identical over 13 bases. From germline, CDR1 is LNHNV and CDR2 YYDKDF (reference sequence). J was trimmed by 7 bases and V by 0 bases; bases with no gene match: 6. The CDR3 consists of 17 residues. DNA for the CDR3: TGTGCCACCAGCAGAGAGGGACTAGCGGGGCGGGCGAATGAGCAGTTCTTC. This translates into CATSREGLAGRANEQFF.

The chain combines TRBV7-8 with TRBJ1-4; D is undetermined. V was cut by 5 bases and J by 6 bases, with 16 bases left in between. The CDR3 runs 15 residues. Germline loops: CDR1 SGHVS, CDR2 FQNEAQ. CDR3 DNA sequence: TGTGCCAGCAGCCGAACCCAGGCCAATTATGAAAAACTGTTTTTT. Translated: CASSRTQANYEKLFF.

V is TRBV7-9 and J is TRBJ2-7, with TRBD1 identical over 10 bases. The V gene end was trimmed by 5 bases and the J gene end by 4 bases; junction bases not matched to a gene: 5. Per the germline V gene, CDR1 is SEHNR and CDR2 is FQNEAQ (reference sequence). There are 14 residues in the CDR3. In DNA, the CDR3 is TGTGCCAGCAGCGTAGGGACAGGGGTTTACGAGCAGTACTTC. Its translation is CASSVGTGVYEQYF.

J is TRBJ2-1 and V is TRBV11-3; D ambiguous. This CDR3 has 13 residues. V was pared by 2 bases and J by 4 bases, with 6 bases between. Germline V gene lookup returns CDR1 SGHNT and CDR2 YENEEA. CDR3 coding DNA: TGTGCCAGCAGCTTAAACGGTTACAATGAGCAGTTCTTC. Translation gives CASSLNGYNEQFF. The complete variable domain, with remaining parts taken from reference TRBV11-3 and TRBJ2-1, reads EAGVVQSPRYKIIEKKQPVAFWCNPISGHNTLYWYLQNLGQGPELLIRYENEEAVDDSQLPKDRFSAERLKGVDSTLKIQPAELGDSAVYLCASSLNGYNEQFFGPGTRLTVL.

The V call is TRBV7-2, the J call TRBJ1-6; TRBD1 aligns across 7 bases. The V and J ends lost 1 base and 6 bases, in that order; junction bases with no gene match: 3. The CDR3 spans 15 residues. Germline CDR1 is SGHTA and CDR2 is FQGNSA. This chain's CDR3 is CASSLGNRGNSPLHF. Here the CDR3 DNA reads TGTGCCAGCAGCTTAGGGAACAGGGGTAATTCACCCCTCCACTTT.

The CDR3 is CASSFEGFYGYTF. The CDR3 DNA follows: TGTGCCAGCAGTTTCGAGGGATTCTATGGCTACACCTTC. This chain connects TRBV27 to TRBJ1-2, with D uncertain. Germline lookup yields CDR1 MNHEY and CDR2 SMNVEV (reference sequence). Trimming left V 3 bases short and J 4 bases short, with 9 bases between. The CDR3 spans 13 residues.

V and J are TRBV6-5 and TRBJ2-7; TRBD2 is a possible D gene (6 bases). V was trimmed by 5 bases and J by 2 bases, leaving 13 bases between them. The CDR3 runs to 14 residues. The germline V gene encodes CDR1 MNHEY and CDR2 SVGAGI. CDR3 bases: TGTGCCAGCAGTACCGGACTACCCCCCTACGAGCAGTACGTC. Encoded protein: CASSTGLPPYEQYV.

The chain recombines TRBV18 with TRBJ1-1; a possible D gene is TRBD1 (6 bases). The CDR3 has 16 residues. The ends were cut back, 3 bases at V and 1 base at J, with 15 bases in the middle. Per germline, CDR1 KGHSH and CDR2 LQKENI. The CDR3 is CASSPSRQVKNTEAFF. CDR3 nucleotides: TGTGCCAGCTCACCGTCCCGACAGGTGAAGAACACTGAAGCTTTCTTT. Supplemented by reference TRBV18 and TRBJ1-1, the full variable domain reads NAGVMQNPRHLVRRRGQEARLRCSPMKGHSHVYWYRQLPEEGLKFMVYLQKENIIDESGMPKERFSAEFPKEGPSILRIQQVVRGDSAAYFCASSPSRQVKNTEAFFGQGTRLTVV.

This clone was detected a few times. CDR3 amino acids: CAISHSSGSYNEQFF. The CDR3 DNA follows: TGTGCCATCAGTCATAGTAGCGGCTCCTACAATGAGCAGTTCTTC. V usage is TRBV10-3 and J usage is TRBJ2-1, with TRBD2 as a possible D gene (6 bases). Germline CDR1 and CDR2: ENHRY and SYGVKD. The CDR3 totals 15 residues. The V and J ends lost 5 bases and 0 bases respectively, with 11 bases between them.

The chain joins TRBV28 to TRBJ2-2, with 10 bases matching TRBD2. This CDR3 region has 15 residues. Germline V gene lookup returns CDR1 MDHEN and CDR2 SYDVKM. Losses at the gene ends were 6 bases for V and 3 bases for J; bases not matched to a gene: 4. CDR3 residues: CASRRTSGDTGELFF. The CDR3 DNA is TGTGCCAGCAGGCGGACTAGCGGAGACACCGGGGAGCTGTTTTTT.

This chain joins TRBV24-1 and TRBJ2-3, with D possibly TRBD2 on 6 matching bases. CDR1 is KGHDR and CDR2 is SFDVKD in the germline V gene. CDR3 length equals 15 residues. Trimming stripped 7 bases from V and 0 bases from J, with 13 bases between. This CDR3 is CATSPGGTSTDTQYF. The CDR3 DNA sequence: TGTGCCACCAGCCCCGGAGGGACTAGCACAGATACGCAGTATTTT.

The CDR3 sequence: CASSQFWDIYYEQYF. The CDR3 DNA follows: TGCGCCAGCAGTCAATTTTGGGACATCTACTACGAGCAGTACTTC. The genes are TRBV23-1 and TRBJ2-7, with TRBD1 as a possible D gene (6 bases). TRBV23-1 is an ORF, and what it does is uncertain. The CDR3 has 15 amino acids. Trimming took 1 base from V and 3 from J, leaving 13 bases between them.